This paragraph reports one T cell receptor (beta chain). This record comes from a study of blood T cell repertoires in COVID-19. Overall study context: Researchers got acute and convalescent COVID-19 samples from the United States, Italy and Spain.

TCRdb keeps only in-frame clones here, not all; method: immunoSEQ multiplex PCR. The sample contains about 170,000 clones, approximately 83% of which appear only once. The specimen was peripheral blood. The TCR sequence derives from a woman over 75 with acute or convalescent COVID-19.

CDR3 in amino acids: CASSLATRGASGELFF. CDR3 sequence (DNA): TGTGCCAGCAGCTTAGCGACCCGGGGGGCGTCCGGGGAGCTGTTTTTT. The chain is built from TRBV11-3 and TRBJ2-2, with D perhaps matching TRBD2 (7 bases). The CDR3 is 16 residues long. Germline CDR1 is SGHNT and CDR2 is YENEEA. Trimming cost V 1 base and J 6 bases, with 15 bases left between them.